A single T cell receptor (beta chain) is shown here with its context. Profiled with immunoSEQ multiplex PCR; TCRdb holds only in-frame clones, not every one. The table has some 58,000 clones, roughly 84% seen once; the top ten hold approximately 10%. Enrolment of Seattle patients took place during active infection, and they were followed longitudinally. This specimen comes from a study of blood T cell repertoires in COVID-19. This sequence was found in a man aged 50-59 years with COVID-19, enrolled during active disease. Specimen: peripheral blood.

The CDR3 coding sequence is TGTGCCAGCAGTGAGCCGCCGGGACAGGGGCGCGGCGAGCAGTACTTC. Residues: CASSEPPGQGRGEQYF. This sequence joins TRBV6-1 and TRBJ2-7, with TRBD1 matching over 10 bases. The CDR3 totals 16 residues. Germline V gene data show CDR1 as MNHNS and CDR2 as SASEGT. V was pared by 3 bases and J by 6 bases, with 11 bases of the junction left unmatched.